One and the same sample provided the 5 T cell receptor beta chains below, sequenced in a study of PD-1 blockade in classical Hodgkin lymphoma. The protocol was immunoSEQ multiplex PCR, while the TCRdb copy is restricted to in-frame clones and leaves out a portion. The table includes some 100,000 clones, about nine tenths detected once. All the patients suffered relapse after autologous stem cell transplantation, and brentuximab vedotin exposure differed. The source was peripheral blood mononuclear cells (PBMCs), collected at baseline. The source is a human donor with classical Hodgkin lymphoma.

The CDR3 reads CASSPGTEERNYGYTF. Written as DNA, the CDR3 is TGCGCCAGCAGCCCCGGGACAGAAGAGCGTAACTATGGCTACACCTTC. This chain connects TRBV10-1 to TRBJ1-2; 7 bases fit TRBD1. The ends lost 6 bases at V and 1 base at J; junction bases unmatched: 11. CDR3 size: 16 residues. CDR1 and CDR2 (germline): WNHNN, SYGVQD (reference sequence).

The genes are TRBV30 and TRBJ1-1; tentatively, D is TRBD1 (6 bases). The length of the CDR3 is 14 residues. The germline V and J ends were trimmed by 3 bases and 2 bases, with 13 bases remaining between them. CDR1 is GTSNPN, CDR2 SVGIG, per germline (reference sequence). CDR3 sequence (DNA): TGTGCCTGGAGGGGAGGGGGAAGTAACACTGAAGCTTTCTTT. Amino acids: CAWRGGGSNTEAFF. The variable domain in full, with the rest retrieved from reference TRBV30 and TRBJ1-1, is SQTIHQWPATLVQPVGSPLSLECTVEGTSNPNLYWYRQAAGRGLQLLFYSVGIGQISSEVPQNLSASRPQDRQFILSSKKLLLSDSGFYLCAWRGGGSNTEAFFGQGTRLTVV.

The chain uses TRBV7-8 and TRBJ1-1; TRBD1 matches at 8 bases. CDR1 and CDR2 from the germline V gene are SGHVS and FQNEAQ. V trimming: 10 bases; J trimming: 1 base; junction bases outside the gene matches: 2. The CDR3 runs to 12 residues. The CDR3 nucleotides are TGTGCCACCGGACAGGGGAACACTGAAGCTTTCTTT. Translating it yields CATGQGNTEAFF.

V and J are TRBV13 and TRBJ2-5; D is ambiguous. This CDR3 has 13 residues. The V gene's germline CDR1 is PRHDT and CDR2 FYEKMQ (reference sequence). Deletions cut 3 bases from V and 7 bases from J, with 12 bases between. For the CDR3, the DNA is TGTGCCAGCAGCTTGGGCGGCCATTGGACCCAGTACTTC. Protein: CASSLGGHWTQYF.

J is TRBJ2-3 and V is TRBV28; 9 nucleotides agree with TRBD2. CDR1 MDHEN and CDR2 SYDVKM come from the germline V gene. V was pared by 2 bases and J by 0 bases, with 9 bases of the junction left unmatched. This CDR3 region has 18 residues. CDR3 nucleotide sequence: TGTGCCAGCAGTTTACCTCTCGGTAGCGGGAGTAGCACAGATACGCAGTATTTT. Translation gives CASSLPLGSGSSTDTQYF. Full variable domain (outside the CDR3, taken from reference TRBV28 and TRBJ2-3): DVKVTQSSRYLVKRTGEKVFLECVQDMDHENMFWYRQDPGLGLRLIYFSYDVKMKEKGDIPEGYSVSREKKERFSLILESASTNQTSMYLCASSLPLGSGSSTDTQYFGPGTRLTVL.